These 19 T cell receptor beta chains were all obtained from the same sample, sequenced in a study of blood T cell repertoires in COVID-19. Sequencing was performed with immunoSEQ multiplex PCR; in TCRdb, only in-frame clones are kept and a portion is missing. The sample has 95,000 to 110,000 clones, 70% to 90% seen once; the top ten hold 5.5% to 8%. Sequencing input: peripheral blood. The source of these receptors is a man over 45 with active or convalescent COVID-19.

The chain recombines TRBV27 with TRBJ1-2; 8 nucleotides line up with TRBD1. Germline CDR1 reads MNHEY; CDR2 reads SMNVEV (reference sequence). This CDR3 contains 14 residues. J gave up 7 bases and V 2 bases, and 6 bases lay outside the gene matches. CDR3 region: CASSLIQGASGYTF. The CDR3 bases are TGTGCCAGCAGTTTAATCCAGGGGGCGAGTGGCTACACCTTC.

The chain employs TRBV25-1 and TRBJ2-2, with D maybe TRBD1 (6 bases). This CDR3 spans 14 amino acids. The germline gives CDR1 MGHDK, CDR2 SYGVNS. Trimming cost V 5 bases and J 3 bases, with 10 bases left between them. CDR3 in amino acids: CASSTGLYTGELFF. CDR3 nucleotide sequence: TGTGCCAGCAGTACAGGGTTGTACACCGGGGAGCTGTTTTTT.

V and J are TRBV6-6 and TRBJ2-3; 9 bases fit TRBD1. Trimming cost V 6 bases and J 0 bases; bases outside gene matches: 4. CDR1 is MNHNY and CDR2 is SVGAGI in the germline V gene (reference sequence). The CDR3 loop spans 15 amino acids. The CDR3 DNA reads TGTGCCAGCAGCGGACAGGGGCTGAGCACAGATACGCAGTATTTT. This sequence encodes CASSGQGLSTDTQYF.

The rearrangement links TRBV28 to TRBJ1-2, with 12 positions matching TRBD1. This CDR3 region has 18 residues. V was pared by 5 bases and J by 2 bases, with 12 bases of the junction left unmatched. From germline, CDR1 is MDHEN and CDR2 SYDVKM. The CDR3 DNA follows: TGTGCCAGCAGTGTACCCGGGACAGGGGGCGCAGGAAACTATGGCTACACCTTC. The encoded protein is CASSVPGTGGAGNYGYTF.

This chain connects TRBV28 to TRBJ2-5; tentatively, D is TRBD2 (6 bases). The CDR3 is made up of 14 amino acids. Germline CDR1 is MDHEN and CDR2 is SYDVKM. V was trimmed by 6 bases and J by 7 bases, leaving 18 bases between them. The CDR3, as DNA: TGTGCCAGCAGCCGTCTCCGGGACTTCAGGACCCAGTACTTC. Residues: CASSRLRDFRTQYF.

The CDR3: CASSYPYGEQFF. The CDR3 coding sequence is TGTGCCAGCAGTTACCCCTACGGTGAGCAGTTCTTC. The chain is built from TRBV6-2 or TRBV6-3 and TRBJ2-1; D not resolved. This CDR3 has 12 amino acids. The germline gives CDR1 MNHEY, CDR2 SVGEGT. V lost 2 bases, J lost 9 bases, and 8 bases lay in between.

The chain joins TRBV11-1 to TRBJ2-1, with 7 bases lining up with TRBD2. J was trimmed by 7 bases and V by 1 base; bases with no gene match: 7. Germline CDR1 reads SGHAT; CDR2 reads FQDESV (reference sequence). This CDR3 contains 15 residues. The CDR3 DNA reads TGTGCCAGCAGCTTAGGTAAACTAGCGCTGAATGAGCAGTTCTTC. Translation: CASSLGKLALNEQFF.

This clone was seen a few times. This sequence joins TRBV7-2 and TRBJ1-4; 9 positions match TRBD1. The trim removed 4 bases at V and 4 bases at J, leaving 4 bases unmatched. The length of the CDR3 is 15 residues. CDR1 and CDR2 from the germline V gene are SGHTA and FQGNSA. CDR3 loop: CASSSDRGFNEKLFF. The CDR3 DNA is TGTGCCAGCAGCTCCGACAGGGGGTTTAATGAAAAACTGTTTTTT.

The chain combines TRBV6-5 with TRBJ2-1; D remains ambiguous. The CDR3 length is 13 residues. Germline-derived CDR1 and CDR2 are MNHEY and SVGAGI. V was clipped by 1 base and J by 10 bases, with 11 bases between them. The CDR3 DNA is TGTGCCAGCAGTTACTTGGTCAGGATGGAGCAGTTCTTC. Its protein is CASSYLVRMEQFF.

The rearrangement joins TRBV2 to TRBJ2-1; TRBD1 is a possible D gene (5 bases). Trimming stripped 2 bases from V and 4 bases from J, with 15 bases between. This CDR3 is 16 amino acids long. Per germline, CDR1 SNHLY and CDR2 FYNNEI. CDR3 in DNA: TGTGCCAGCAGTGAAAATCTCGGGTCAGGGTACAATGAGCAGTTCTTC. It is translated as CASSENLGSGYNEQFF.

This chain joins TRBV3-1 (or the pseudogene TRBV3-2) and TRBJ2-1; TRBD2 matches at 10 bases. Trimming cost V 5 bases and J 9 bases; bases outside gene matches: 13. Germline V gives CDR1 LGHDT, CDR2 YNNKEL (reference sequence). The CDR3 runs 16 residues. This CDR3 is CASSYPALAGVGEQFF. The CDR3 DNA follows: TGTGCCAGCAGCTACCCAGCCCTAGCGGGAGTAGGTGAGCAGTTCTTC.

This chain connects TRBV2 to TRBJ2-7; the match to TRBD1 covers 9 bases. The J segment lost 5 bases and the V segment lost 4 bases, leaving 6 bases of the junction unmatched. CDR1 is SNHLY and CDR2 is FYNNEI in the germline V gene. This CDR3 spans 14 amino acids. The CDR3: CASSGSGTGNEQYF. CDR3 sequence (DNA): TGTGCCAGCAGTGGATCCGGGACAGGGAACGAGCAGTACTTC. The full variable domain, completed using reference TRBV2 and TRBJ2-7, is EPEVTQTPSHQVTQMGQEVILRCVPISNHLYFYWYRQILGQKVEFLVSFYNNEISEKSEIFDDQFSVERPDGSNFTLKIRSTKLEDSAMYFCASSGSGTGNEQYFGPGTRLTVT.

The V and J genes are TRBV19 and TRBJ2-1; TRBD2 is a possible D gene (6 bases). This CDR3 has 15 amino acids. Trimming cost V 5 bases and J 8 bases, with 19 bases left between them. Germline V gives CDR1 LNHDA, CDR2 SQIVND (reference sequence). DNA of the CDR3: TGTGCCAGTAGTGTACTCCTCCCTAGCGTCGATGAGCAGTTCTTC. Encoded protein: CASSVLLPSVDEQFF.

The sample holds one count of this clone. The chain has TRBV5-1 and TRBJ1-4; TRBD1 might be the D (5 bases). This CDR3 is built from 15 residues. From germline, CDR1 is SGHRS and CDR2 YFSETQ. Trimming stripped 5 bases from V and 0 bases from J, with 11 bases between. Written as DNA, the CDR3 is TGCGCCAGCAGGCCGCGGGGGGCAACTAATGAAAAACTGTTTTTT. Residues: CASRPRGATNEKLFF.

The gene calls are TRBV11-2 and TRBJ2-1; a weak D match, TRBD2 (6 bases). This CDR3 spans 15 amino acids. The germline V gene encodes CDR1 SGHAT and CDR2 FQNNGV. Trimming removed 2 bases at V and 4 bases at J, with 12 bases between. In DNA, the CDR3 is TGTGCCAGCAGCTTATTCCCGGGGGAATACAATGAGCAGTTCTTC. This codes for CASSLFPGEYNEQFF. The entire variable domain, with the rest obtained from reference TRBV11-2 and TRBJ2-1, is as follows: EAGVAQSPRYKIIEKRQSVAFWCNPISGHATLYWYQQILGQGPKLLIQFQNNGVVDDSQLPKDRFSAERLKGVDSTLKIQPAKLEDSAVYLCASSLFPGEYNEQFFGPGTRLTVL.

V is TRBV29-1 and J is TRBJ1-3; possible D gene TRBD1, 6 bases. The CDR3 is made up of 13 amino acids. Trimming took off 3 bases at V and 4 bases at J, with 10 bases between the two ends. From germline, CDR1 is SQVTM and CDR2 ANQGSEA. This chain's CDR3 is CSVENRAGNTIYF. The DNA of the CDR3 is TGCAGCGTTGAGAACAGGGCGGGAAACACCATATATTTT.

The V gene is TRBV27, the J gene TRBJ2-1, with 9 bases matching TRBD1. The CDR3 runs to 14 residues. Germline V gives CDR1 MNHEY, CDR2 SMNVEV (reference sequence). The V segment lost 4 bases and the J segment 9 bases; nucleotides outside the gene matches: 7. CDR3 region: CASSSLRDRAEQFF. The DNA for the CDR3 is TGTGCCAGCAGTTCACTCCGGGACAGGGCTGAGCAGTTCTTC.

There are a few counts of this clone. This chain joins TRBV14 and TRBJ1-1; D might be TRBD1 (5 bases). The V gene's germline CDR1 is SGHDN and CDR2 FVKESK. This CDR3 contains 14 residues. V gave up 4 bases and J gave up 0 bases, with 9 bases separating them. The CDR3 sequence: CASSPTGVNTEAFF. The CDR3, as DNA: TGTGCCAGCAGCCCTACGGGGGTGAACACTGAAGCTTTCTTT. Supplemented by reference TRBV14 and TRBJ1-1, the full variable domain reads EAGVTQFPSHSVIEKGQTVTLRCDPISGHDNLYWYRRVMGKEIKFLLHFVKESKQDESGMPNNRFLAERTGGTYSTLKVQPAELEDSGVYFCASSPTGVNTEAFFGQGTRLTVV.

J is TRBJ1-2 and V is TRBV7-9; D is unclear. V was shortened by 6 bases and J by 1 base, with 6 bases between the two germline ends. The CDR3 length is 12 residues. The germline V gene has CDR1 SEHNR and CDR2 FQNEAQ (reference sequence). The CDR3 coding sequence is TGTGCCAGCAGTCCCTATAACTATGGCTACACCTTC. As protein: CASSPYNYGYTF.